These 13 T cell receptor beta chains came from one sample sequenced in a study of OX40 agonist ivuxolimab in advanced cancers. Data came from immunoSEQ multiplex PCR; TCRdb stores just in-frame clones and leaves some out. The table lists approximately 72,000 clones, 88% of them singletons. The sequences come from CD4+ or CD8+ T cells sorted from blood, collected in a trial of the OX40 agonist ivuxolimab. The receptors shown here come from an adult with an advanced solid tumor such as melanoma, head and neck, liver or kidney cancer.

The chain links TRBV6-6 to TRBJ1-1, with 11 nucleotides matching TRBD1. Losses at the gene ends were 7 bases for V and 4 bases for J; bases not matched to a gene: 11. CDR3 length equals 16 residues. Germline V gene data show CDR1 as MNHNY and CDR2 as SVGAGI (reference sequence). The CDR3 loop reads CASTPPGTGGFTEAFF. Here the CDR3 DNA reads TGTGCCAGCACTCCGCCCGGGACAGGGGGGTTCACTGAAGCTTTCTTT.

Here the CDR3 reads CASSHLGQQETQYF. The CDR3 region has the DNA TGTGCCAGCAGCCATCTGGGACAGCAAGAGACCCAGTACTTC. V usage is TRBV14 and J usage is TRBJ2-5; 7 bases align to TRBD1. Germline V lookup: CDR1 SGHDN, CDR2 FVKESK. There are 14 residues in the CDR3. J gave up 2 bases and V 3 bases, and 3 bases lay outside the gene matches.

The chain links TRBV23-1 to TRBJ2-1, with 12 bases identical to TRBD2. TRBV23-1 is labeled an ORF, and its function is uncertain. Trimming cost V 0 bases and J 8 bases; bases outside gene matches: 8. The CDR3 loop spans 17 amino acids. DNA for the CDR3: TGCGCCAGCAGTCAATCGTCCGGACTAGCGGGGCGGGATGAGCAGTTCTTC. As protein: CASSQSSGLAGRDEQFF.

The chain couples TRBV19 to TRBJ2-1; 8 bases line up with TRBD2. The germline V gene encodes CDR1 LNHDA and CDR2 SQIVND (reference sequence). This CDR3 contains 13 residues. J lost 4 bases, V lost 8 bases, and 4 bases had no gene match. This CDR3 is CASSGLGYNEQFF. Here the CDR3 DNA reads TGTGCCAGTTCGGGACTAGGTTACAATGAGCAGTTCTTC.

The V gene is TRBV5-4, the J gene TRBJ1-5, with 7 bases aligning to TRBD1. V trimming: 1 base; J trimming: 6 bases; junction bases outside the gene matches: 7. The V gene's germline CDR1 is SGHNT and CDR2 YYREEE (reference sequence). This CDR3 has 15 residues. Written as DNA, the CDR3 is TGTGCCAGCAGCTTGAGGGGGCGTCTAGGTCAGCCCCAGCATTTT. Translation gives CASSLRGRLGQPQHF. Supplemented by reference TRBV5-4 and TRBJ1-5, the full variable domain reads ETGVTQSPTHLIKTRGQQVTLRCSSQSGHNTVSWYQQALGQGPQFIFQYYREEENGRGNFPPRFSGLQFPNYSSELNVNALELDDSALYLCASSLRGRLGQPQHFGDGTRLSIL.

This clone occurred a few times. DNA for the CDR3: TGCGCCAGCAGCCAAACAGGGGCGTTCTCTGGGGCCAACGTCCTGACTTTC. Amino acids: CASSQTGAFSGANVLTF. The V and J genes are TRBV4-3 and TRBJ2-6, with TRBD1 matching 7 bases. Germline V gene data show CDR1 as LGHNA and CDR2 as YSLEER. J lost 0 bases, V lost 2 bases, and 4 bases had no gene match. The CDR3 covers 17 residues.

CDR3 in amino acids: CASSIDRGYEQYF. In DNA, the CDR3 is TGTGCCAGCAGTATCGACAGGGGCTACGAGCAGTACTTC. The chain recombines TRBV6-1 with TRBJ2-7; TRBD1 aligns across 8 bases. The CDR3 is 13 residues long. Trimming at V came to 5 bases and at J to 3 bases, leaving 3 bases not matched to a gene. Germline CDR1 and CDR2: MNHNS and SASEGT.

The chain employs TRBV5-6 and TRBJ1-2, with TRBD1 matching 7 bases. Unmatched junction bases numbered 7, after V lost 2 bases and J lost 9 bases. The CDR3 runs to 13 residues. Germline CDR1 SGHDT, CDR2 YYEEEE. The CDR3 DNA is TGTGCCAGCAGCTTAACAGGGGAGGAAAGCTACACCTTC. Translation: CASSLTGEESYTF.

As for this clone: Additional DNA sequences in this sample encode the identical CDR3. V usage is TRBV6-1 and J usage is TRBJ1-5; D remains ambiguous. The CDR3 sequence is 13 residues long. The germline V and J ends were trimmed by 6 bases and 0 bases, with 6 bases remaining between them. Germline CDR1 and CDR2: MNHNS and SASEGT. Here the CDR3 DNA reads TGTGCCAGCAGCGGCACTAGCAATCAGCCCCAGCATTTT. Protein sequence: CASSGTSNQPQHF.

The V and J genes are TRBV30 and TRBJ1-1; 8 bases are shared with TRBD1. The CDR3 loop spans 13 amino acids. V dropped 2 bases and J dropped 4; count of bases not matched to a gene: 3. Germline V gene data show CDR1 as GTSNPN and CDR2 as SVGIG (reference sequence). In DNA form, the CDR3 reads TGTGCCTGGAGTCCCGGACAGGGCACTGAAGCTTTCTTT. Translated, it gives CAWSPGQGTEAFF.

The V call is TRBV10-3, the J call TRBJ2-7; 9 bases align to TRBD1. J was trimmed by 2 bases and V by 0 bases; bases with no gene match: 5. The CDR3 is 16 amino acids. The germline V gene has CDR1 ENHRY and CDR2 SYGVKD. CDR3 coding DNA: TGTGCCATCAGTGAGTCAGGGACAGGGAGCCCCTACGAGCAGTACTTC. Protein sequence: CAISESGTGSPYEQYF.

CDR3 nucleotide sequence: TGCGCCAGCAGCCGAGACAGGGCTACGCAGTCCTATGGCTACACCTTC. Its protein product is CASSRDRATQSYGYTF. The chain links TRBV4-1 to TRBJ1-2, with 7 bases that match TRBD1. This CDR3 contains 16 residues. Trimming cost V 4 bases and J 4 bases; bases outside gene matches: 12. Germline CDR1 reads MGHRA; CDR2 reads YSYEKL.

The V call is TRBV11-2, the J call TRBJ1-6; D call uncertain. This CDR3 region has 13 residues. V lost 4 bases and J 11 bases, leaving 12 bases between the germline ends. Germline V gene data show CDR1 as SGHAT and CDR2 as FQNNGV. In nucleotides, the CDR3 is TGTGCCAGCAGCTCCCGGACCTTTACACCCCTCCACTTT. Protein sequence: CASSSRTFTPLHF.